The 20 T cell receptor beta chains reported below all come from one sample, sequenced in a study of CD8+ T cells in alopecia areata. cDNA reverse transcribed from extracted RNA served as the sequencing template. Libraries were prepared by immunoSEQ multiplex PCR; TCRdb keeps only in-frame clonotypes and omits some of them. The data show 130,000 or so clones, around 50% seen once. The sample consisted of NKG2D-low CD8+ T cells sorted from blood. These receptors were obtained from a human donor with alopecia areata.

The rearrangement joins TRBV29-1 to TRBJ2-6; the D gene could be TRBD1 or TRBD2 (5 bases each). The CDR3 extends over 17 amino acids. In germline, CDR1 is SQVTM, CDR2 ANQGSEA. Trimming pared 0 bases from V and 0 bases from J, leaving 12 bases between. The CDR3 DNA is TGCAGCGTTGAAGAGGGGGACCGGGCCTCTGGGGCCAACGTCCTGACTTTC. Translated, it gives CSVEEGDRASGANVLTF.

This rearrangement joins TRBV30 to TRBJ2-5; D is unclear. Germline CDR1 is GTSNPN and CDR2 is SVGIG (reference sequence). The CDR3 extends over 12 amino acids. Trimming took off 5 bases at V and 3 bases at J, with 10 bases between the two ends. The CDR3 DNA sequence: TGTGCCTGGGGCGGTTGGGAAGAGACCCAGTACTTC. It yields the protein CAWGGWEETQYF.

The rearrangement joins TRBV30 to TRBJ1-3, with 7 bases that match TRBD1. Losses at the gene ends were 3 bases for V and 4 bases for J; bases not matched to a gene: 12. CDR1 and CDR2 from the germline V gene are GTSNPN and SVGIG (reference sequence). The length of the CDR3 is 16 residues. CDR3 residues: CAWSGSAGGRGNTIYF. The CDR3 nucleotides are TGTGCCTGGAGCGGTTCGGCAGGGGGGAGAGGAAACACCATATATTTT.

This clone was seen more than once but under ten times. The chain couples TRBV30 to TRBJ2-6; a weak D match, TRBD1 (6 bases). CDR1 is GTSNPN, CDR2 SVGIG, per germline (reference sequence). This CDR3 is built from 14 residues. The V gene lost 2 bases and the J gene lost 2 bases, with 7 bases spanning the gap. CDR3: CAWSPGAGANVLTF. The DNA of the CDR3 is TGTGCCTGGAGTCCAGGGGCTGGGGCCAACGTCCTGACTTTC. The full variable domain, its missing parts supplied by reference TRBV30 and TRBJ2-6, is SQTIHQWPATLVQPVGSPLSLECTVEGTSNPNLYWYRQAAGRGLQLLFYSVGIGQISSEVPQNLSASRPQDRQFILSSKKLLLSDSGFYLCAWSPGAGANVLTFGAGSRLTVL.

This chain connects TRBV4-1 to TRBJ2-2; no definite D call. Germline V lookup: CDR1 MGHRA, CDR2 YSYEKL. CDR3 size: 14 residues. V was cut by 1 base and J by 5 bases, with 8 bases left in between. This chain's CDR3 is CASSQVPGTGELFF. CDR3 sequence (DNA): TGCGCCAGCAGCCAAGTTCCCGGGACCGGGGAGCTGTTTTTT.

This clone has only a few counts. This chain links TRBV7-2 with TRBJ2-7, with 12 nucleotides matching TRBD2. The CDR3 runs to 14 residues. V lost 4 bases and J lost 2; bases outside the gene matches: 0. The V gene's germline CDR1 is SGHTA and CDR2 FQGNSA. The CDR3: CASSSSGGAYEQYF. DNA for the CDR3: TGTGCCAGCAGCTCTAGCGGGGGGGCCTACGAGCAGTACTTC.

The J gene is TRBJ2-1, the V gene TRBV28; D gene unclear. Trimming stripped 3 bases from V and 9 bases from J, with 6 bases between. CDR3 length: 11 amino acids. CDR1 is MDHEN, CDR2 SYDVKM, per germline. CDR3 in amino acids: CASSFRFEQFF. DNA of the CDR3: TGTGCCAGCAGTTTTCGGTTTGAGCAGTTCTTC.

V usage is TRBV2 and J usage is TRBJ2-3, with a weak D call TRBD1 (6 bases). CDR1 and CDR2 (germline): SNHLY, FYNNEI. The CDR3 contains 16 residues. V was trimmed by 3 bases and J by 4 bases, leaving 17 bases between them. In nucleotides, the CDR3 is TGTGCCAGCAGTGAGGTGGGGGCGTGGGGCGCAGATACGCAGTATTTT. Translation: CASSEVGAWGADTQYF.

This clone came up a few times. The chain recombines TRBV23-1 with TRBJ2-4, with D possibly matching TRBD2 (6 bases). TRBV23-1 is sorted into the ORF group, with uncertain function. V gave up 4 bases and J gave up 14 bases, with 21 bases separating them. This CDR3 spans 14 amino acids. CDR3 nucleotides: TGCGCCAGCAGTCGGGTCCCCGGGGGTCGTGGAAAGTACTTC. This encodes CASSRVPGGRGKYF.

This clone was seen a few times. This sequence joins TRBV30 and TRBJ2-5, with D tentatively TRBD1 (6 bases). Germline V CDR1 and CDR2: GTSNPN, SVGIG (reference sequence). CDR3 length equals 14 residues. V lost 3 bases and J lost 0, with 11 bases in between. The CDR3 loop reads CAWRGQPHQETQYF. CDR3 coding DNA: TGTGCCTGGAGAGGACAGCCCCACCAAGAGACCCAGTACTTC.

This clone has only a few counts. Other DNA sequences within the sample encode an identical CDR3. This rearrangement joins TRBV29-1 to TRBJ2-1; TRBD2 matches 11 bases. CDR3 size: 15 residues. V dropped 4 bases and J dropped 2; count of bases not matched to a gene: 4. Germline CDR1 is SQVTM and CDR2 is ANQGSEA. As DNA, the CDR3 is TGCAGCGTTGGGGGGACTAGCGGACCCTACAATGAGCAGTTCTTC. Translated, it gives CSVGGTSGPYNEQFF.

This sequence joins TRBV30 and TRBJ2-6; tentative D call: TRBD2 (5 bases). With 7 bases removed from V and 2 bases from J, the gap between germline ends came to 9 bases. The CDR3 totals 13 residues. Germline V CDR1 and CDR2: GTSNPN, SVGIG (reference sequence). CDR3 sequence: CAFSGAGANVLTF. The CDR3 nucleotides are TGTGCCTTCTCCGGGGCTGGGGCCAACGTCCTGACTTTC.

The CDR3, as DNA: TGCAGCGGGGACAGGTTCAATGAGCAGTTCTTC. Protein: CSGDRFNEQFF. This chain connects TRBV29-1 to TRBJ2-1, with 8 bases fitting TRBD1. The length of the CDR3 is 11 residues. Per germline, CDR1 SQVTM and CDR2 ANQGSEA. J gave up 6 bases and V 7 bases, and 2 bases lay outside the gene matches.

The chain recombines TRBV29-1 with TRBJ1-3; D is unclear. This CDR3 comprises 15 residues. V was shortened by 0 bases and J by 0 bases, with 9 bases between the two germline ends. The germline gives CDR1 SQVTM, CDR2 ANQGSEA. CDR3 sequence (DNA): TGCAGCGTTGAAGACCCAGGAGTCTCTGGAAACACCATATATTTT. It encodes CSVEDPGVSGNTIYF.

There are a few counts of this clone. V usage is TRBV29-1 and J usage is TRBJ2-7, with 8 bases fitting TRBD1. Germline CDR1 is SQVTM and CDR2 is ANQGSEA. The CDR3 totals 13 residues. Trimming cost V 2 bases and J 3 bases; bases outside gene matches: 3. This chain's CDR3 is CSVEHDRGYEQYF. The CDR3, as DNA: TGCAGCGTTGAACACGACAGGGGCTACGAGCAGTACTTC.

This chain joins TRBV29-1 and TRBJ1-2; 10 nucleotides line up with TRBD1. The CDR3 is 13 amino acids. The V segment lost 6 bases and the J segment 5 bases; nucleotides outside the gene matches: 6. Germline CDR1 is SQVTM and CDR2 is ANQGSEA. CDR3 sequence reads: CSVPGQGIYGYTF. The CDR3 nucleotides read TGCAGCGTCCCGGGACAGGGGATTTATGGCTACACCTTC.

In DNA, the CDR3 is TGTGCCAGCAGTGCCGGGAGGAGCGGCGGGGGCTACGAGCAGTACTTC. Translation: CASSAGRSGGGYEQYF. The J gene is TRBJ2-7, the V gene TRBV6-1, with 7 bases lining up with TRBD2. Germline V gene sequence: CDR1 MNHNS, CDR2 SASEGT. This CDR3 has 16 residues. V lost 4 bases, J lost 3 bases, and 12 bases stayed unmatched.

This sequence joins TRBV27 and TRBJ2-7; 8 bases are a match to TRBD2. The CDR3 has 14 residues. Germline lookup yields CDR1 MNHEY and CDR2 SMNVEV (reference sequence). The junction had 5 bases not matched to a gene; V was cut back by 4 bases and J by 3 bases. The CDR3 region has the DNA TGTGCCAGCAGTTCATCCGGGACTAGCTACGAGCAGTACTTC. The encoded protein is CASSSSGTSYEQYF.

J is TRBJ2-4 and V is TRBV2; D is unresolved. Germline V lookup: CDR1 SNHLY, CDR2 FYNNEI. The CDR3 is made up of 12 amino acids. The V end was cut by 8 bases, the J end by 9 bases, with 14 bases between. CDR3 sequence (DNA): TGTGCCAGCTTAGGTCGTGGATCCATTCAGTACTTC. It specifies CASLGRGSIQYF.

To note about this clone: A far larger clone is only one base removed, so a read error is likely. The chain employs TRBV5-6 and TRBJ2-1; D not resolved. The CDR3 covers 11 residues. Trimming took off 1 base at V and 5 bases at J, with 1 base between the two ends. The V gene's germline CDR1 is SGHDT and CDR2 YYEEEE. For the CDR3, the DNA is TGTGCCAGCAGCTTGAACAATGAGCAGTTCTTC. Amino acids: CASSLNNEQFF.